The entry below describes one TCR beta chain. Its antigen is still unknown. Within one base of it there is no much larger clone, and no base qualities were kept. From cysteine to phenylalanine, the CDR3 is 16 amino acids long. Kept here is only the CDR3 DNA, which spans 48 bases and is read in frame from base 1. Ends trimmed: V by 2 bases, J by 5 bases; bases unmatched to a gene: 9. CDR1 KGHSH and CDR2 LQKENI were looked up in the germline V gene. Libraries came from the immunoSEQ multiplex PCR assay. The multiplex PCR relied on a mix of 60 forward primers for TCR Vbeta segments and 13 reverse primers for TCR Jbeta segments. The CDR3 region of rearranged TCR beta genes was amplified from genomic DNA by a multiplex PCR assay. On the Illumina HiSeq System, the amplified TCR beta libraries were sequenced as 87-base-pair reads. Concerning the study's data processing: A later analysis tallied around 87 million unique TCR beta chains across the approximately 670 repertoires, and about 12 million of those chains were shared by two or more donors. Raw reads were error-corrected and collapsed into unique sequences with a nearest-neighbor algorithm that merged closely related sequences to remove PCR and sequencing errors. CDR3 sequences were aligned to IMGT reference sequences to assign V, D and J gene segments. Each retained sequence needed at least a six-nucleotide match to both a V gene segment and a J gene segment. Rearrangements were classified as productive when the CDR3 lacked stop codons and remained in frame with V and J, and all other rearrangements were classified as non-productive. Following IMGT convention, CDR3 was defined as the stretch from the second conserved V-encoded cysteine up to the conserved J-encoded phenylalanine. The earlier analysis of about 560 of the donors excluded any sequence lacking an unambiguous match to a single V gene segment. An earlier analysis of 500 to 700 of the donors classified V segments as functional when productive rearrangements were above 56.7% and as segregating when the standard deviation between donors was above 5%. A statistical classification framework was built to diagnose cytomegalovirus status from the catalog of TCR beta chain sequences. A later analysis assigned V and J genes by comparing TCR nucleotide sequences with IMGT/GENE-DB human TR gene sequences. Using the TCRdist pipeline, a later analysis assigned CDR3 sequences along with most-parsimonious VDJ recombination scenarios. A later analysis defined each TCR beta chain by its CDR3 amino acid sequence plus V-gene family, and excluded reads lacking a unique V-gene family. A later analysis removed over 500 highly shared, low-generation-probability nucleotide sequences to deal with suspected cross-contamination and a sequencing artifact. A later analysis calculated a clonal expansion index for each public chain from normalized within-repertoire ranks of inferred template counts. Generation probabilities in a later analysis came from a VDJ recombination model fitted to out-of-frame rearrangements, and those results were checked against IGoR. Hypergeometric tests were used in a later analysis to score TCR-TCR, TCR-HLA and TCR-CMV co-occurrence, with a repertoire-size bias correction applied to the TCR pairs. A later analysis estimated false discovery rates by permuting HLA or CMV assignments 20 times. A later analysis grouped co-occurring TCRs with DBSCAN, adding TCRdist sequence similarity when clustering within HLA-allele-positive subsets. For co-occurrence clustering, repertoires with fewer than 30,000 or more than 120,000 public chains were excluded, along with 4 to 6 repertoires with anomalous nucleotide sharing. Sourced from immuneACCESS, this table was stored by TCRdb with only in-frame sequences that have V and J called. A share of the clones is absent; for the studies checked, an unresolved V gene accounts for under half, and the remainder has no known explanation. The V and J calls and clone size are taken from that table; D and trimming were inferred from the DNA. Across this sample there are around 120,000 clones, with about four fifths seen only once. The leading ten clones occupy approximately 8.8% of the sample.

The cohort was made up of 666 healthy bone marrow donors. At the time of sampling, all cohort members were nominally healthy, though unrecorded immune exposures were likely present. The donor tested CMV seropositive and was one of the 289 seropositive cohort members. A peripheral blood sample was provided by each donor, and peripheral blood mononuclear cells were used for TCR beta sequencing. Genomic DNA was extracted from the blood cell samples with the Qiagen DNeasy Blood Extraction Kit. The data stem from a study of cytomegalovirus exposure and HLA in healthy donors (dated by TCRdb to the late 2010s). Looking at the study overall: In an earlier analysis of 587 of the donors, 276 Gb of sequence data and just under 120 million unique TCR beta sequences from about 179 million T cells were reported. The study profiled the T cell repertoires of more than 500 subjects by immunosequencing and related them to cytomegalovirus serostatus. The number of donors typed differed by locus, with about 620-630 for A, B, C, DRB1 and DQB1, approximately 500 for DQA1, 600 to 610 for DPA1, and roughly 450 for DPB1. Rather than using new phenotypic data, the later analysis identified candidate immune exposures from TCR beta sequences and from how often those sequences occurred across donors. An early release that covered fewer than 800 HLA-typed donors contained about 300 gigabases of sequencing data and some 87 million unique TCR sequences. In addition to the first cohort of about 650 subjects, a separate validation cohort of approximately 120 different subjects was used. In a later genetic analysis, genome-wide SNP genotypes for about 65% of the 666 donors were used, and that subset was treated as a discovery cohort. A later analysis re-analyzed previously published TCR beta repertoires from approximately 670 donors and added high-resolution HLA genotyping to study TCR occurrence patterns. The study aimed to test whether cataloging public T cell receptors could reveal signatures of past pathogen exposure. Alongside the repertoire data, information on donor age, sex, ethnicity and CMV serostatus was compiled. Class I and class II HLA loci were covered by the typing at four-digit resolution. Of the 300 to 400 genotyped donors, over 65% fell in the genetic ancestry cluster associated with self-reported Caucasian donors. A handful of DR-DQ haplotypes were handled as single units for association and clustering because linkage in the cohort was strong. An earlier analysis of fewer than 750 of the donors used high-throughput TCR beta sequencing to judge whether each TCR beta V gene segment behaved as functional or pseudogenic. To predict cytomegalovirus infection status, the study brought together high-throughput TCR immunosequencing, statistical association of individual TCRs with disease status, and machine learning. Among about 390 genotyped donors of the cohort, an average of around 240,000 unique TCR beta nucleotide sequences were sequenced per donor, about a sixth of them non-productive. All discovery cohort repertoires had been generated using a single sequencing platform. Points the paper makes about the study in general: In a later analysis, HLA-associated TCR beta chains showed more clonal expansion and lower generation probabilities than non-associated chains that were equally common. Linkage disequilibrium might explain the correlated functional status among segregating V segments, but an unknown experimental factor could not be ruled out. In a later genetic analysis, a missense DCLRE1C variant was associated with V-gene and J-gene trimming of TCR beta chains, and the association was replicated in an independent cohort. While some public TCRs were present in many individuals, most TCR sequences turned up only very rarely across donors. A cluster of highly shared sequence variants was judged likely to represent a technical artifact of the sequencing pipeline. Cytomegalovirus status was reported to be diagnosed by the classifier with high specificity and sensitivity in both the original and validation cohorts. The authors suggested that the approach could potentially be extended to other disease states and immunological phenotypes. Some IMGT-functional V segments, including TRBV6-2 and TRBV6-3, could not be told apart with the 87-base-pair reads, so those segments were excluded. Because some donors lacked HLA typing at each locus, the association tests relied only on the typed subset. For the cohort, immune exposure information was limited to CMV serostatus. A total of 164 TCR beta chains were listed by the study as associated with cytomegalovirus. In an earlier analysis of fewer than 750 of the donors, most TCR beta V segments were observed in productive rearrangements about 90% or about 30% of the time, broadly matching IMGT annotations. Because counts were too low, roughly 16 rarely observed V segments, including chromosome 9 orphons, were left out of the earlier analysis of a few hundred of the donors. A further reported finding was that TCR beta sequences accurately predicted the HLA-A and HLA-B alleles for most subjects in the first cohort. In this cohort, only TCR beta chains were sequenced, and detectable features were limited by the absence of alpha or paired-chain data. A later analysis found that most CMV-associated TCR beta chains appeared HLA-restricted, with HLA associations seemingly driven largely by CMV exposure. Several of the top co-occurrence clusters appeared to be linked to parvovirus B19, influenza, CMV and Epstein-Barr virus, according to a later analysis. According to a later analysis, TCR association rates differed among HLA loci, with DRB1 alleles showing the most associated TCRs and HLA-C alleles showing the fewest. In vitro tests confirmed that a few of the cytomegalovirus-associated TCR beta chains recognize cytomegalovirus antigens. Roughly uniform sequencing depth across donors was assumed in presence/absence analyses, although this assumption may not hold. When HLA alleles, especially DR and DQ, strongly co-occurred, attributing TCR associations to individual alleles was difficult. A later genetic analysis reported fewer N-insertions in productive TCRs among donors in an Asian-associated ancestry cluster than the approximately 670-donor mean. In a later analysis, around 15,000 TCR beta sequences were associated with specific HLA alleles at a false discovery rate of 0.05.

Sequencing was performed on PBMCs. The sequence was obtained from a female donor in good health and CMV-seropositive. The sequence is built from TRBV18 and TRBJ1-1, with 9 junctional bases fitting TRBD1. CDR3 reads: CASSPSEGQGGTEAFF. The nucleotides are TGTGCCAGCTCACCATCGGAGGGACAGGGAGGGACTGAAGCTTTCTTT.